A single sample is the source of the 23 T cell receptor beta chains below, sequenced in a study of beta chain features in type 1 diabetes. TCRB transcripts that were expressed got sequenced, as all of the isolated RNA had been reverse transcribed. Some clones are missing from TCRdb's copy, which holds only in-frame ones; the method was immunoSEQ multiplex PCR. The sample lists about 220,000 clones, roughly a tenth seen once, with over 1% in the top ten. Sequencing used central memory CD4+ T cells from blood. The receptors were sampled from a man between 18 and 29 years old in good health.

This clone was seen a handful of times. This chain uses TRBV19 with TRBJ2-3; 8 bases align to TRBD2. J gave up 4 bases and V 2 bases, and 2 bases lay outside the gene matches. Per the germline V gene, CDR1 is LNHDA and CDR2 is SQIVND (reference sequence). This CDR3 is built from 14 residues. CDR3 in amino acids: CASSIREGADTQYF. CDR3 sequence (DNA): TGTGCCAGTAGTATACGGGAGGGCGCAGATACGCAGTATTTT.

This clone was observed a handful of times. The chain joins TRBV7-2 to TRBJ2-1, with 7 bases identical to TRBD1. Germline CDR1 SGHTA, CDR2 FQGNSA. Trimming cost V 3 bases and J 7 bases; bases outside gene matches: 3. CDR3 length: 13 residues. This CDR3 is CASSLNRGNEQFF. The CDR3 coding sequence is TGTGCCAGCAGCTTGAACAGGGGTAATGAGCAGTTCTTC.

There are a few counts of this clone. The rearrangement uses TRBV7-3 and TRBJ2-2, with TRBD1 matching over 7 bases. Germline CDR1 SGHTA, CDR2 FQGTGA. The junction had 10 bases not matched to a gene; V was cut back by 5 bases and J by 1 base. The CDR3 runs to 17 residues. CDR3 coding DNA: TGTGCCAGCAGCCCCTTCCTGGACAGGTTGAACACCGGGGAGCTGTTTTTT. Amino acids: CASSPFLDRLNTGELFF.

Only a few counts were recorded for this clone. The chain joins TRBV7-2 to TRBJ2-5; 7 positions match TRBD1. Looked up from germline, CDR1 is SGHTA and CDR2 is FQGNSA. This CDR3 comprises 16 residues. Trimming took 2 bases from V and 0 from J; bases not matched to a gene: 6. DNA of the CDR3: TGTGCCAGCAGCTTATTGGACAGGATGTACCAAGAGACCCAGTACTTC. Its protein is CASSLLDRMYQETQYF.

On this clone itself: A far larger clone is a single base away, which makes a read error likely. The chain carries TRBV7-9 and TRBJ2-1; weak D call: TRBD1 (6 bases). In germline, CDR1 is SEHNR, CDR2 FQNEAQ (reference sequence). The CDR3 runs 14 residues. V lost 5 bases and J lost 6, with 14 bases in between. The DNA of the CDR3 is TGTGCCAGCAGCCTCCAGGGGCCGGGCAATGAGCAGTTCTTC. This translates into CASSLQGPGNEQFF. Supplemented by reference TRBV7-9 and TRBJ2-1, the full variable domain reads DTGVSQNPRHKITKRGQNVTFRCDPISEHNRLYWYRQTLGQGPEFLTYFQNEAQLEKSRLLSDRFSAERPKGSFSTLEIQRTEQGDSAMYLCASSLQGPGNEQFFGPGTRLTVL.

The chain links TRBV10-3 to TRBJ1-2; D perhaps matches TRBD1 (5 bases). With 0 bases removed from V and 4 bases from J, the gap between germline ends came to 12 bases. CDR1 and CDR2 from the germline V gene are ENHRY and SYGVKD. The CDR3 covers 15 residues. CDR3 in amino acids: CAISESGTAIYGYTF. The CDR3 nucleotides read TGTGCCATCAGTGAGTCTGGGACGGCTATCTATGGCTACACCTTC.

This clone was seen a handful of times. V and J are TRBV29-1 and TRBJ1-2; 7 bases map to TRBD1. Germline CDR1 SQVTM, CDR2 ANQGSEA. This CDR3 has 16 residues. The V and J ends lost 0 bases and 4 bases, in that order; junction bases with no gene match: 11. The CDR3 DNA follows: TGCAGCGTTGAAGAAAGGGGAGGGGGCAGGGCCTATGGCTACACCTTC. Protein sequence: CSVEERGGGRAYGYTF.

This chain uses TRBV6-6 with TRBJ2-2; TRBD1 agrees at 7 bases. CDR3 length: 16 amino acids. Looked up from germline, CDR1 is MNHNY and CDR2 is SVGAGI (reference sequence). V lost 5 bases, J lost 1 base, and 7 bases stayed unmatched. The DNA of the CDR3 is TGTGCCAGCAGTCCCGACAGGGCTGTGAACACCGGGGAGCTGTTTTTT. This translates into CASSPDRAVNTGELFF.

There are a few counts of this clone. The chain employs TRBV29-1 and TRBJ1-2; 7 bases fit TRBD1. The length of the CDR3 is 11 residues. The germline gives CDR1 SQVTM, CDR2 ANQGSEA. The junction had 3 bases not matched to a gene; V was cut back by 7 bases and J by 4 bases. CDR3 DNA sequence: TGCAGCGCGGGACAGATCTATGGCTACACCTTC. Protein product: CSAGQIYGYTF.

The V call is TRBV2, the J call TRBJ1-2, with D hard to call. The CDR3 totals 13 residues. Trimming shortened V by 7 bases and J by 5 bases, and 14 bases separated the two germline ends. Looked up from germline, CDR1 is SNHLY and CDR2 is FYNNEI. The chain's CDR3 is CASTIEPWYGYTF. As DNA, the CDR3 is TGTGCCAGCACTATCGAACCTTGGTATGGCTACACCTTC.

V and J are TRBV7-9 and TRBJ2-1, with D possibly TRBD2 on 5 matching bases. The CDR3 totals 15 residues. Between the trimmed V and J ends, which lost 5 bases and 8 bases, there was a span of 19 bases. Germline lookup yields CDR1 SEHNR and CDR2 FQNEAQ (reference sequence). The chain's CDR3 is CASSQVVGSGDEQFF. The CDR3 DNA follows: TGTGCCAGCAGCCAAGTTGTTGGGAGTGGCGATGAGCAGTTCTTC.

This clone was seen a handful of times. The rearrangement joins TRBV30 to TRBJ2-3; a possible D gene is TRBD2 (6 bases). Per the germline V gene, CDR1 is GTSNPN and CDR2 is SVGIG (reference sequence). This CDR3 has 17 residues. V lost 1 base to trimming and J lost 4 bases, with 21 bases between them. The CDR3 is CAWSGWDSTVRADTQYF. The CDR3 nucleotides are TGTGCCTGGAGTGGATGGGACTCCACCGTGCGGGCAGATACGCAGTATTTT.

The V and J genes are TRBV7-2 and TRBJ1-2; D ambiguous. Germline-derived CDR1 and CDR2 are SGHTA and FQGNSA. CDR3 size: 14 residues. V lost 4 bases to trimming and J lost 4 bases, with 13 bases between them. CDR3 in DNA: TGTGCCAGCAGCTCCCCGCCAGAAGTCTATGGCTACACCTTC. This translates into CASSSPPEVYGYTF. The full variable domain, in which reference TRBV7-2 and TRBJ1-2 provide the parts outside the CDR3, is GAGVSQSPSNKVTEKGKDVELRCDPISGHTALYWYRQSLGQGLEFLIYFQGNSAPDKSGLPSDRFSAERTGGSVSTLTIQRTQQEDSAVYLCASSSPPEVYGYTFGSGTRLTVV.

This clone was recorded many times. The chain joins TRBV7-2 to TRBJ2-5; no clear D gene. The CDR3 spans 13 residues. Germline assignment: CDR1 SGHTA and CDR2 FQGNSA. V was clipped by 3 bases and J by 6 bases, with 11 bases between them. The CDR3 DNA sequence: TGTGCCAGCAGCTTTAAGGGATCGAAGACCCAGTACTTC. Residues: CASSFKGSKTQYF.

V gene TRBV7-2 combines with J gene TRBJ2-3; 11 bases map to TRBD2. V shed 4 bases, J shed 0 bases, and the junction held 3 bases outside the gene matches. CDR3 length: 16 amino acids. Germline V CDR1 and CDR2: SGHTA, FQGNSA. The CDR3 bases are TGTGCCAGCAGCTCGGGACTAGCGGTTAGCACAGATACGCAGTATTTT. Its protein product is CASSSGLAVSTDTQYF.

This clone turned up a few times. J is TRBJ2-3 and V is TRBV9; D may be TRBD1 (5 bases). This CDR3 contains 16 residues. CDR1 and CDR2 (germline): SGDLS, YYNGEE. The ends were cut back, 0 bases at V and 3 bases at J, with 14 bases in the middle. CDR3 loop: CASSVVRGTPTDTQYF. In nucleotides, the CDR3 is TGTGCCAGCAGCGTAGTTAGGGGAACCCCGACAGATACGCAGTATTTT.

V usage is TRBV10-2 and J usage is TRBJ2-3, with 8 bases aligning to TRBD2. Germline V gene data show CDR1 as WSHSY and CDR2 as SAAADI. Losses at the gene ends were 7 bases for V and 4 bases for J; bases not matched to a gene: 13. This CDR3 has 16 amino acids. The CDR3 bases are TGCGCCAGCACTTCCCGCGGCGGGGGGCCTCCAGATACGCAGTATTTT. As protein: CASTSRGGGPPDTQYF.

The CDR3 sequence: CASSQDVGGYLQETQYF. The CDR3 DNA follows: TGCGCCAGCAGCCAAGATGTCGGCGGCTACTTACAAGAGACCCAGTACTTC. The chain is built from TRBV4-3 and TRBJ2-5; D unresolved. Per the germline V gene, CDR1 is LGHNA and CDR2 is YSLEER. Trimming took 0 bases from V and 2 from J, leaving 16 bases between them. The CDR3 consists of 17 residues.

To note about this clone: The identical CDR3 is also encoded by other nucleotide sequences in the sample. The rearrangement links TRBV19 to TRBJ2-7; D uncertain. Trimming took off 4 bases at V and 3 bases at J, with 4 bases between the two ends. Germline V lookup: CDR1 LNHDA, CDR2 SQIVND (reference sequence). The CDR3 length is 11 residues. For the CDR3, the DNA is TGTGCCAGTAGTAGGGGCTACGAGCAGTACTTC. Residues: CASSRGYEQYF.

This clone has more than one count but fewer than ten. V and J are TRBV29-1 and TRBJ2-3; 9 positions agree with TRBD2. CDR1 and CDR2 from the germline V gene are SQVTM and ANQGSEA. The CDR3 covers 13 residues. Trimming removed 4 bases from V and 4 bases from J; junction bases left unmatched: 3. CDR3 coding DNA: TGCAGCGTTGCGCGGGAGGGAGCAGATACGCAGTATTTT. It codes for CSVAREGADTQYF.

This clone was seen a few times. The chain is built from TRBV29-1 and TRBJ2-1; D gene unclear. Germline-derived CDR1 and CDR2 are SQVTM and ANQGSEA. Trimming took 4 bases from V and 1 from J, leaving 8 bases between them. The CDR3 consists of 13 residues. CDR3 DNA sequence: TGCAGCGTTGTAACAACATCCTACAATGAGCAGTTCTTC. It is translated as CSVVTTSYNEQFF.

The chain links TRBV23-1 to TRBJ2-7, with 7 positions matching TRBD1. TRBV23-1 is given ORF status, its function remaining uncertain. Trimming removed 2 bases from V and 0 bases from J; junction bases left unmatched: 7. CDR3 length: 16 amino acids. The CDR3: CASSQLRDSSSYEQYF. DNA of the CDR3: TGCGCCAGCAGTCAACTCCGGGACAGTAGCTCCTACGAGCAGTACTTC.

This clone turned up a few times. The chain recombines TRBV5-4 with TRBJ2-7; 8 bases line up with TRBD1. V trimming: 4 bases; J trimming: 5 bases; junction bases outside the gene matches: 11. Per the germline V gene, CDR1 is SGHNT and CDR2 is YYREEE (reference sequence). The CDR3 length is 15 residues. The CDR3 sequence is CASSQFDRGDHEQYF. The CDR3 DNA reads as TGTGCCAGCAGCCAGTTTGACAGGGGAGACCACGAGCAGTACTTC.